These T cell receptor beta chains were read from a single sample in a study of shared clonotypes between healthy human individuals. Method: immunoSEQ multiplex PCR; TCRdb's copy keeps in-frame clones and lacks some. This table has 600,000 or so clones, 85% to 95% appearing once. The specimen sequenced was naive CD8+ T cells sorted from blood. Receptor source: a woman aged 30 to 39 in good health. CDR3s include the opening cysteine and the closing phenylalanine or tryptophan. Each record gives: J gene, D gene, CDR3 length, V gene, clone size, CDR3 protein, CDR3 DNA. D genes are given only for firm matches. The size of a clone is reported for some rows only, either as once, few or many, or as a class for expanded clones.

TRBJ2-6 | - | 14 | TRBV19 | - | CASSSVSGANVLTF | TGTGCCAGTAGTAGCGTTTCTGGGGCCAACGTCCTGACTTTC
TRBJ2-5 | TRBD2 | 16 | TRBV19 | - | CASSIYLAGGGETQYF | TGTGCCAGTAGTATTTACCTAGCGGGGGGAGGAGAGACCCAGTACTTC
TRBJ2-7 | TRBD2 | 15 | TRBV27 | - | CASRPGLAGDYEQYF | TGTGCCAGCAGGCCGGGACTAGCGGGAGACTACGAGCAGTACTTC
TRBJ2-3 | - | 15 | TRBV27 | - | CASSLDLGGTDTQYF | TGTGCCAGCAGTCTGGACTTAGGGGGCACAGATACGCAGTATTTT
TRBJ2-7 | - | 13 | TRBV28 | - | CASSLGLSYEQYF | TGTGCCAGCAGTTTGGGGCTTTCCTACGAGCAGTACTTC
TRBJ2-2 | - | 13 | TRBV6-1 | - | CASAGSQGGELFF | TGTGCCAGCGCAGGATCCCAAGGTGGGGAGCTGTTTTTT
TRBJ2-7 | - | 11 | TRBV5-4 | few | CASSGAYEQYF | TGTGCCAGCAGTGGGGCCTACGAGCAGTACTTC
TRBJ2-2 | - | 14 | TRBV19 | - | CASSIGPGTGELFF | TGTGCCAGTAGTATAGGTCCGGGAACCGGGGAGCTGTTTTTT
TRBJ2-7 | - | 12 | TRBV25-1 | - | CASSDDSYEQYF | TGTGCCAGCAGTGACGACAGCTACGAGCAGTACTTC
TRBJ2-5 | - | 17 | TRBV14 | - | CASSRPEGLSRQETQYF | TGTGCCAGCAGCCGCCCGGAGGGACTCTCTCGGCAAGAGACCCAGTACTTC
TRBJ2-7 | TRBD2 | 20 | TRBV27 | - | CASSGWTSGGLGPGSYEQYF | TGTGCCAGCAGTGGCTGGACTAGCGGCGGGCTCGGCCCTGGCTCCTACGAGCAGTACTTC
TRBJ2-1 | - | 13 | TRBV28 | - | CASTMIPGREQFF | TGTGCCAGCACCATGATCCCCGGCCGAGAGCAGTTCTTC